The 17 T cell receptor beta chains presented below share a single source sample, sequenced in a study of T cell responses to AZD1222 COVID-19 vaccine. TCRdb's table, derived via immunoSEQ multiplex PCR, lists solely in-frame clones and lacks some. The sample lists about 130,000 clones; approximately 91% were seen once. The sequencing used peripheral blood, collected 28 days after the second AZD1222 dose. The receptors were gathered from an adult who received the AZD1222 COVID-19 vaccine.

The CDR3 sequence: CAIRTGNTIYF. The CDR3 region has the DNA TGTGCCATCAGGACCGGAAACACCATATATTTT. This chain links TRBV5-4 with TRBJ1-3, with D hard to call. Germline values: CDR1 SGHNT, CDR2 YYREEE (reference sequence). V lost 9 bases, J lost 4 bases, and 8 bases lay in between. This CDR3 is built from 11 residues. Together with reference TRBV5-4 and TRBJ1-3, the CDR3 gives the full variable domain: ETGVTQSPTHLIKTRGQQVTLRCSSQSGHNTVSWYQQALGQGPQFIFQYYREEENGRGNFPPRFSGLQFPNYSSELNVNALELDDSALYLCAIRTGNTIYFGEGSWLTVV.

The chain employs TRBV3-1 (or the pseudogene TRBV3-2) and TRBJ1-1; possible D gene TRBD1, 5 bases. This CDR3 is built from 14 residues. Germline V gene lookup returns CDR1 LGHDT and CDR2 YNNKEL (reference sequence). V was clipped by 7 bases and J by 5 bases, with 17 bases between them. This CDR3 is CASTLGGGWTEAFF. CDR3 DNA sequence: TGTGCCAGCACCCTGGGGGGTGGTTGGACTGAAGCTTTCTTT.

The chain uses TRBV6-5 and TRBJ1-4; perhaps TRBD1 as D (6 bases). The germline gives CDR1 MNHEY, CDR2 SVGAGI. Trimming removed 8 bases from V and 3 bases from J, with 13 bases in between. CDR3 length equals 14 residues. In DNA, the CDR3 is TGTGCCAGCGGCTGGGGGCTTGCTAATGAAAAACTGTTTTTT. This gives the protein CASGWGLANEKLFF.

The rearrangement uses TRBV21-1 and TRBJ2-3. TRBV21-1 is labeled a pseudogene. The CDR3 loop spans 12 amino acids. The CDR3 coding sequence is TGTGCCAGCAGCGGGATCACAGATACGCAGTATTTT. It encodes CASSGITDTQYF.

The chain recombines TRBV10-3 with TRBJ1-2; D is unresolved. The CDR3 length is 14 residues. In germline, CDR1 is ENHRY, CDR2 SYGVKD. The V gene lost 2 bases and the J gene lost 2 bases, with 9 bases spanning the gap. Written as DNA, the CDR3 is TGTGCCATCAGTGAGAATCCTACCAACTATGGCTACACCTTC. Amino acid sequence: CAISENPTNYGYTF.

This clone occurred once. V is TRBV14 and J is TRBJ1-2; D perhaps matches TRBD1 (6 bases). The V gene's germline CDR1 is SGHDN and CDR2 FVKESK. This CDR3 contains 16 residues. V was pared by 3 bases and J by 3 bases, with 17 bases between. The CDR3 nucleotides are TGTGCCAGCAGCCAGCTCGACAAGGGGGTGGACTATGGCTACACCTTC. Amino acids: CASSQLDKGVDYGYTF.

This clone was seen once. J is TRBJ2-7 and V is TRBV6-5, with D perhaps being TRBD1 or TRBD2 (5 bases each). Per germline, CDR1 MNHEY and CDR2 SVGAGI. The ends were cut back, 2 bases at V and 2 bases at J, with 13 bases in the middle. This CDR3 spans 15 amino acids. The CDR3 is CASSYIGTPTYEQYF. The CDR3 DNA follows: TGTGCCAGCAGTTACATCGGGACGCCAACCTACGAGCAGTACTTC.

This clone showed up just a few times. The chain couples TRBV5-1 to TRBJ1-3; D is unresolved. Germline V gene data show CDR1 as SGHRS and CDR2 as YFSETQ. Trimming removed 3 bases from V and 2 bases from J, with 12 bases in between. The CDR3 covers 15 residues. The CDR3 protein is CASSWSYGAGNTIYF. In DNA, the CDR3 is TGCGCCAGCAGCTGGAGTTACGGAGCTGGAAACACCATATATTTT. Variable domain in full (rest from reference TRBV5-1 and TRBJ1-3): KAGVTQTPRYLIKTRGQQVTLSCSPISGHRSVSWYQQTPGQGLQFLFEYFSETQRNKGNFPGRFSGRQFSNSRSEMNVSTLELGDSALYLCASSWSYGAGNTIYFGEGSWLTVV.

The chain carries TRBV7-3 and TRBJ1-1, with a tentative D call TRBD1 (5 bases). Trimming pared 5 bases from V and 0 bases from J, leaving 13 bases between. The CDR3 runs to 15 residues. Germline V gene data show CDR1 as SGHTA and CDR2 as FQGTGA. Here the CDR3 reads CASSLRDGLNTEAFF. CDR3 DNA sequence: TGTGCCAGCAGCCTAAGGGACGGACTGAACACTGAAGCTTTCTTT.

This chain connects TRBV28 to TRBJ1-2; D is uncertain. V lost 7 bases, J lost 8 bases, and 14 bases lay in between. The CDR3 totals 12 residues. The germline CDR1 and CDR2 sequences are MDHEN and SYDVKM. CDR3 in DNA: TGTGCCAGCACCGCTTCCCCCCACGGCTACACCTTC. Its translation is CASTASPHGYTF.

The genes are TRBV25-1 and TRBJ1-2; D ambiguous. Trimming left V 4 bases short and J 10 bases short, with 16 bases between. Germline CDR1 reads MGHDK; CDR2 reads SYGVNS. The length of the CDR3 is 13 residues. The CDR3: CASSGSGGSDYTF. For the CDR3, the DNA is TGTGCCAGCAGTGGGTCGGGAGGGTCTGACTACACCTTC.

V and J are TRBV24-1 and TRBJ2-7; tentative D call: TRBD1 (6 bases). Germline loops: CDR1 KGHDR, CDR2 SFDVKD. The V and J ends lost 9 bases and 3 bases respectively, with 20 bases between them. This CDR3 spans 15 amino acids. The CDR3 here is CATLRMAGDIYEQYF. Here the CDR3 DNA reads TGTGCCACCTTGAGAATGGCAGGGGACATCTACGAGCAGTACTTC.

The rearrangement joins TRBV6-6 to TRBJ1-1; D is uncertain. Trimming took 2 bases from V and 3 from J, leaving 4 bases between them. The CDR3 covers 12 residues. Germline CDR1 is MNHNY and CDR2 is SVGAGI (reference sequence). The CDR3 is CASSYGDTEAFF. CDR3 nucleotide sequence: TGTGCCAGCAGTTACGGCGACACTGAAGCTTTCTTT.

The V call is TRBV18, the J call TRBJ1-4; weak D call: TRBD1 (5 bases). Germline loops: CDR1 KGHSH, CDR2 LQKENI. V was trimmed by 3 bases and J by 4 bases, leaving 9 bases between them. CDR3 length equals 14 residues. The CDR3 DNA sequence: TGTGCCAGCTCACCCCGGGACGGTAATGAAAAACTGTTTTTT. Protein sequence: CASSPRDGNEKLFF. The full variable domain, in which reference TRBV18 and TRBJ1-4 provide the parts outside the CDR3, is NAGVMQNPRHLVRRRGQEARLRCSPMKGHSHVYWYRQLPEEGLKFMVYLQKENIIDESGMPKERFSAEFPKEGPSILRIQQVVRGDSAAYFCASSPRDGNEKLFFGSGTQLSVL.

The CDR3 DNA sequence: TGTGCCAGCAGTCGCCAGGGTATCGGTTCGGAGCAGTACTTC. Encoded protein: CASSRQGIGSEQYF. The chain carries TRBV27 and TRBJ2-7; perhaps TRBD1 as D (5 bases). The length of the CDR3 is 14 residues. With 5 bases removed from V and 7 bases from J, the gap between germline ends came to 18 bases. The germline gives CDR1 MNHEY, CDR2 SMNVEV (reference sequence).

J is TRBJ1-2 and V is TRBV14, with D perhaps matching TRBD1 (5 bases). Looked up from germline, CDR1 is SGHDN and CDR2 is FVKESK. Trimming shortened V by 4 bases and J by 0 bases, and 12 bases separated the two germline ends. The length of the CDR3 is 15 residues. CDR3: CASSPGRSANYGYTF. The CDR3 DNA reads as TGTGCCAGCAGCCCGGGACGGTCAGCTAACTATGGCTACACCTTC.

The chain recombines TRBV5-4 with TRBJ1-1, with a possible D match to TRBD1 (5 bases). Looked up from germline, CDR1 is SGHNT and CDR2 is YYREEE (reference sequence). Trimming pared 4 bases from V and 4 bases from J, leaving 17 bases between. The CDR3 contains 15 residues. CDR3 DNA sequence: TGTGCCAGCAGCCCGGGTTGGGGGGGGATCACTGAAGCTTTCTTT. It translates to CASSPGWGGITEAFF.